Following are 25 T cell receptor beta chains from one sample sequenced in a study of patients and donors after allogeneic stem cell transplantation. TCRdb passed the RT-PCR reads through MiXCR, listing each CDR3 protein once. The sample lists fewer than 10,000 distinct CDR3 sequences; 4% were seen once. Sequencing was carried out using blood, either unsorted or a sorted T cell fraction (not recorded which). These receptors originate from a human donor who was either an allogeneic HSCT recipient or a stem cell or donor lymphocyte infusion donor (not recorded which). It is not recorded whose cells these are; they may come from a transplant donor.

This clonotype was counted at least ten times. The rearrangement links TRBV6-6 to TRBJ1-2; 7 positions match TRBD1. Germline-derived CDR1 and CDR2 are MNHNY and SVGAGI (reference sequence). This CDR3 is built from 16 residues. Trimming at V came to 2 bases and at J to 3 bases, leaving 9 bases not matched to a gene. The CDR3 DNA reads as TGTGCCAGCAGTTACCGATCGACAGGGAAAGACTATGGCTACACCTTC. Amino acids: CASSYRSTGKDYGYTF.

This clonotype was detected ten times or more. V gene TRBV7-9 combines with J gene TRBJ2-7; 13 bases fit TRBD2. The CDR3 has 13 amino acids. Germline loops: CDR1 SEHNR, CDR2 FQNEAQ (reference sequence). The V and J ends lost 8 bases and 5 bases, in that order; junction bases with no gene match: 3. DNA of the CDR3: TGTGCCAGCGGACTAGCGGGAGCGGACGAGCAGTACTTC. This gives the protein CASGLAGADEQYF.

At least ten counts were recorded for this clonotype. The rearrangement links TRBV5-1 to TRBJ2-7; 9 bases line up with TRBD2. Trimming removed 0 bases from V and 3 bases from J; junction bases left unmatched: 10. The CDR3 runs 17 residues. Germline V gene sequence: CDR1 SGHRS, CDR2 YFSETQ. In DNA, the CDR3 is TGCGCCAGCAGCTTGGGAGGCAGCGGGAGGAATTTCTACGAGCAGTACTTC. Its protein is CASSLGGSGRNFYEQYF. Full variable domain (rest looked up from reference TRBV5-1 and TRBJ2-7): KAGVTQTPRYLIKTRGQQVTLSCSPISGHRSVSWYQQTPGQGLQFLFEYFSETQRNKGNFPGRFSGRQFSNSRSEMNVSTLELGDSALYLCASSLGGSGRNFYEQYFGPGTRLTVT.

In its sample, this clonotype was seen many times. This rearrangement joins TRBV6-4 to TRBJ1-2; 8 nucleotides match TRBD1. CDR1 and CDR2 (germline): MRHNA, SNTAGT. The V and J ends lost 8 bases and 5 bases, in that order; junction bases with no gene match: 10. The CDR3 loop spans 14 amino acids. The CDR3 loop is CASGQGQVTYGYTF. The CDR3 nucleotides are TGTGCCAGCGGACAGGGACAGGTGACATATGGCTACACCTTC.

Regarding this clonotype: A much larger clone sits a single nucleotide away, making a read error possible. The V and J genes are TRBV10-3 and TRBJ1-5; no reliable D call. Trimming cost V 4 bases and J 5 bases, with 9 bases left between them. The CDR3 is 13 residues long. From germline, CDR1 is ENHRY and CDR2 SYGVKD. The CDR3 DNA reads as TGTGCCATCAGTGCCGGGAACTATCAGCCCCAGCATTTT. As protein: CAISAGNYQPQHF.

V usage is TRBV7-2 and J usage is TRBJ2-6, with D uncertain. This CDR3 region has 16 residues. V was cut by 5 bases and J by 1 base, with 12 bases left in between. Germline V CDR1 and CDR2: SGHTA, FQGNSA. DNA of the CDR3: TGTGCCAGCAGCGCGGACGGACCATCTGGGGCCAACGTCCTGACTTTC. Translating gives CASSADGPSGANVLTF.

In this sample, this clonotype turned up many times. V usage is TRBV7-2 and J usage is TRBJ1-6, with D possibly TRBD1 on 6 matching bases. Germline CDR1 and CDR2: SGHTA and FQGNSA. This CDR3 comprises 14 residues. V was cut by 2 bases and J by 10 bases, with 12 bases left in between. CDR3: CASSLSQGSSPLHF. The CDR3 DNA follows: TGTGCCAGCAGCTTAAGTCAGGGGTCCTCACCCCTCCACTTT. The entire variable domain, with the rest obtained from reference TRBV7-2 and TRBJ1-6, is as follows: GAGVSQSPSNKVTEKGKDVELRCDPISGHTALYWYRQSLGQGLEFLIYFQGNSAPDKSGLPSDRFSAERTGGSVSTLTIQRTQQEDSAVYLCASSLSQGSSPLHFGNGTRLTVT.

This clonotype is classed as medium-sized. The J gene is TRBJ1-2, the V gene TRBV28, with a possible D match to TRBD1 (6 bases). This CDR3 contains 11 residues. V lost 9 bases and J lost 8, with 13 bases in between. Germline values: CDR1 MDHEN, CDR2 SYDVKM. The chain's CDR3 is CASTGLRGYTF. The CDR3, as DNA: TGTGCCAGTACAGGGTTGCGAGGCTACACCTTC.

This clonotype has ten or more counts. The rearrangement joins TRBV12-3 or TRBV12-4 to TRBJ1-2; D is undetermined. V dropped 1 base and J dropped 7 bases, with 7 bases sitting between them. The length of the CDR3 is 12 residues. The CDR3 spells CASSLGRAGYTF. Here the CDR3 DNA reads TGTGCCAGCAGTTTAGGTAGGGCTGGCTACACCTTC.

This clonotype was recorded at least ten times. In DNA, the CDR3 is TGTGCCAGCAGCAAGGTGGGCACTGAAGCTTTCTTT. Protein product: CASSKVGTEAFF. The V gene is TRBV9, the J gene TRBJ1-1; no definite D call. V was pared by 4 bases and J by 4 bases, with 8 bases between. Germline V gene data show CDR1 as SGDLS and CDR2 as YYNGEE. The CDR3 consists of 12 residues.

As for this clonotype: A much bigger clone sits one base away, suggesting this may be a read error. The rearrangement joins TRBV30 to TRBJ2-5, with unresolved D. V was clipped by 0 bases and J by 7 bases, with 12 bases between them. The germline CDR1 and CDR2 sequences are GTSNPN and SVGIG (reference sequence). This CDR3 contains 13 residues. The CDR3 loop is CAWSVGPPSTQYF. The DNA for the CDR3 is TGTGCCTGGAGTGTAGGGCCGCCTTCGACCCAGTACTTC.

This clonotype has at least ten counts. The chain employs TRBV7-8 and TRBJ1-5; TRBD1 matches 7 bases. Germline CDR1 and CDR2: SGHVS and FQNEAQ. This CDR3 is built from 15 residues. The trim removed 4 bases at V and 9 bases at J, leaving 12 bases unmatched. The CDR3 reads CASSSLIGGLRPQHF. The DNA for the CDR3 is TGTGCCAGCAGCTCCCTGATAGGGGGCTTAAGGCCCCAGCATTTT.

This clonotype was counted ten times or more. The chain employs TRBV7-3 and TRBJ2-3; 9 nucleotides line up with TRBD2. Germline loops: CDR1 SGHTA, CDR2 FQGTGA. The CDR3 has 14 residues. Trimming at V came to 5 bases and at J to 3 bases, leaving 3 bases not matched to a gene. CDR3 amino acids: CASSPSGRTDTQYF. The DNA for the CDR3 is TGTGCCAGCAGCCCCAGCGGGAGGACAGATACGCAGTATTTT. Full variable domain (missing parts from reference TRBV7-3 and TRBJ2-3): GAGVSQTPSNKVTEKGKYVELRCDPISGHTALYWYRQSLGQGPEFLIYFQGTGAADDSGLPNDRFFAVRPEGSVSTLKIQRTERGDSAVYLCASSPSGRTDTQYFGPGTRLTVL.

This clonotype was picked up a small number of times. The V and J genes are TRBV6-2 or TRBV6-3 and TRBJ2-7, with D tentatively TRBD2 (5 bases). This CDR3 contains 17 residues. From germline, CDR1 is MNHEY and CDR2 SVGEGT. Trimming left V 2 bases short and J 3 bases short, with 20 bases between. Here the CDR3 DNA reads TGTGCCAGCAGTTACAATATCCGGACTGTGGCTGTCTACGAGCAGTACTTC. Translation gives CASSYNIRTVAVYEQYF.

The chain links TRBV6-2 or TRBV6-3 to TRBJ2-5; 9 nucleotides match TRBD1. The V gene's germline CDR1 is MNHEY and CDR2 SVGEGT. This CDR3 is 15 amino acids long. V shed 5 bases, J shed 6 bases, and the junction held 10 bases outside the gene matches. This CDR3 reads CASSLPGQGSKTQYF. The DNA of the CDR3 is TGTGCCAGCAGTCTCCCCGGACAGGGGTCAAAGACCCAGTACTTC.

This clonotype appeared many times. The chain employs TRBV6-5 and TRBJ2-3, with TRBD1 matching over 7 bases. The CDR3 has 14 residues. Looked up from germline, CDR1 is MNHEY and CDR2 is SVGAGI. Trimming removed 8 bases from V and 3 bases from J; junction bases left unmatched: 8. CDR3 sequence: CASRRTGLTDTQYF. CDR3 DNA sequence: TGTGCCAGCCGCCGGACAGGTTTAACAGATACGCAGTATTTT.

This clonotype was observed many times. The chain has TRBV10-2 and TRBJ2-1; D may be TRBD2 (7 bases). CDR1 and CDR2 from the germline V gene are WSHSY and SAAADI. The CDR3 consists of 14 residues. Trimming pared 6 bases from V and 9 bases from J, leaving 18 bases between. The CDR3 protein is CASRPLGGASEQFF. The CDR3 coding sequence is TGCGCCAGCAGACCCCTTGGGGGGGCAAGTGAGCAGTTCTTC.

In its sample, this clonotype ranks as medium-sized. The chain uses TRBV28 and TRBJ2-3; 9 positions agree with TRBD2. CDR1 MDHEN and CDR2 SYDVKM come from the germline V gene. This CDR3 spans 16 amino acids. The J segment lost 2 bases and the V segment lost 3 bases, leaving 6 bases of the junction unmatched. The CDR3 protein is CASSLWASGTTDTQYF. For the CDR3, the DNA is TGTGCCAGCAGTTTGTGGGCTAGCGGGACCACAGATACGCAGTATTTT. The full variable domain, its missing parts supplied by reference TRBV28 and TRBJ2-3, is DVKVTQSSRYLVKRTGEKVFLECVQDMDHENMFWYRQDPGLGLRLIYFSYDVKMKEKGDIPEGYSVSREKKERFSLILESASTNQTSMYLCASSLWASGTTDTQYFGPGTRLTVL.

This clonotype occurred many times. The chain joins TRBV10-3 to TRBJ2-3, with 7 bases aligning to TRBD1. There are 14 residues in the CDR3. Per germline, CDR1 ENHRY and CDR2 SYGVKD. Trimming at V came to 6 bases and at J to 0 bases, leaving 3 bases not matched to a gene. The CDR3 DNA is TGTGCCATCAGCAGGACAGGCAGCACAGATACGCAGTATTTT. Translating it yields CAISRTGSTDTQYF.

By share, this clonotype counts as medium-sized. The chain's CDR3 is CASSPSALNTEAFF. As DNA, the CDR3 is TGTGCCAGCAGTCCTTCAGCCTTGAACACTGAAGCTTTCTTT. The V call is TRBV3-1, the J call TRBJ1-1; D is unclear. CDR1 and CDR2 (germline): LGHDT, YNNKEL (reference sequence). The V gene lost 6 bases and the J gene lost 0 bases, with 11 bases spanning the gap. CDR3 length equals 14 residues. Using reference TRBV3-1 and TRBJ1-1 for the parts outside the CDR3, the full variable domain is DTAVSQTPKYLVTQMGNDKSIKCEQNLGHDTMYWYKQDSKKFLKIMFSYNNKELIINETVPNRFSPKSPDKAHLNLHINSLELGDSAVYFCASSPSALNTEAFFGQGTRLTVV.

The table lists this clonotype with many counts. The chain recombines TRBV20-1 with TRBJ2-1, with TRBD2 identical over 10 bases. The CDR3 is 14 amino acids. V shed 5 bases, J shed 4 bases, and the junction held 5 bases outside the gene matches. The germline V gene encodes CDR1 DFQATT and CDR2 SNEGSKA (reference sequence). This chain's CDR3 is CSARKREGYNEQFF. For the CDR3, the DNA is TGCAGTGCTCGCAAGCGGGAGGGGTACAATGAGCAGTTCTTC.

This clonotype is judged medium-sized. V is TRBV29-1 and J is TRBJ2-3, with D tentatively TRBD2 (6 bases). Germline values: CDR1 SQVTM, CDR2 ANQGSEA. CDR3 length equals 14 residues. Trimming took off 4 bases at V and 6 bases at J, with 17 bases between the two ends. This CDR3 is CSVALSTGRDTQYF. For the CDR3, the DNA is TGCAGCGTTGCTCTGAGTACTGGGAGGGATACGCAGTATTTT.

This clonotype is labeled as medium-sized (0.01 to 0.1%). This chain uses TRBV10-3 with TRBJ1-5; no clear D gene. CDR3 size: 15 residues. The germline CDR1 and CDR2 sequences are ENHRY and SYGVKD. V was pared by 2 bases and J by 3 bases, with 11 bases between. The CDR3 spells CAISEKGTPNQPQHF. DNA of the CDR3: TGTGCCATCAGTGAGAAGGGAACACCCAATCAGCCCCAGCATTTT.

At least ten counts were recorded for this clonotype. This chain links TRBV5-1 with TRBJ2-5; TRBD2 aligns across 10 bases. The CDR3 runs to 16 residues. Germline assignment: CDR1 SGHRS and CDR2 YFSETQ. J gave up 7 bases and V 4 bases, and 13 bases lay outside the gene matches. CDR3 DNA sequence: TGCGCCAGCAGCCCTGATACAGCGGGAGGGTCTGGGACCCAGTACTTC. Translating gives CASSPDTAGGSGTQYF.

This clonotype was counted only a few times. The rearrangement links TRBV27 to TRBJ2-3, with TRBD2 matching 16 bases. CDR3 length equals 17 residues. The V gene's germline CDR1 is MNHEY and CDR2 SMNVEV (reference sequence). V shed 6 bases, J shed 4 bases, and the junction held 7 bases outside the gene matches. This chain's CDR3 is CASSRIGTSGRADTQYF. In nucleotides, the CDR3 is TGTGCCAGCAGCCGAATAGGGACTAGCGGGAGGGCAGATACGCAGTATTTT.